The source of this TCR beta chain is a study of cytomegalovirus exposure and HLA in healthy donors. Study-wide results and caveats: In a later analysis, a missense DCLRE1C variant was linked to TCR beta V- and J-gene trimming. Most TCR sequences were uncommon, yet certain public TCRs appeared in many donors. The study carried out a later analysis of TCR beta sequences. It associated some 15,000 of them with specific HLA alleles at a false discovery rate of 0.05.

This CDR3 is 12 amino acids long. CDR1 is MNHEY and CDR2 is SMNVEV in the germline V gene (reference sequence). V was cut by 5 bases and J by 2 bases, with 5 bases left in between. Primers: 60 Vbeta forward and 13 Jbeta reverse. The protocol was immunoSEQ multiplex PCR, while the TCRdb copy is restricted to in-frame clones and leaves out a portion. The table has under 200,000 clones, around 84% seen once. On this clone itself: Its target is not known.

The sample comprised PBMCs. The sequence was obtained from a woman between 18 and 30 years old in good health and CMV-seronegative. V is TRBV27 and J is TRBJ2-3; D not certain. The CDR3 reads CASSPNTDTQYF. CDR3 DNA sequence: TGTGCCAGCAGTCCTAACACAGATACGCAGTATTTT.